This TCR beta chain was profiled in a study of blood T cell repertoires in COVID-19. The method was immunoSEQ multiplex PCR; TCRdb's version includes in-frame clones alone and lacks a portion of them. The top ten hold about 4.8% of the sample, which has under 250,000 clones, about 89% seen once. The sequence was collected from a woman in her 40s with acute or convalescent COVID-19. Sequencing input: peripheral blood.

CDR3 region: CASSIRDNKNIQYF. CDR3 DNA: TGTGCCAGTAGTATCCGGGACAATAAAAACATTCAGTACTTC. The chain has TRBV19 and TRBJ2-4, with D possibly TRBD1 on 6 matching bases. V lost 3 bases, J lost 4 bases, and 10 bases lay in between. This CDR3 comprises 14 residues. Germline V gives CDR1 LNHDA, CDR2 SQIVND (reference sequence).